Shown below are 15 T cell receptor beta chains from a single sample sequenced in a study of blood T cell repertoires in COVID-19. The protocol was immunoSEQ multiplex PCR, while the TCRdb copy is restricted to in-frame clones and leaves out a portion. The sample includes approximately 290,000 clones, 75% to 95% of them seen just once. Material: PBMCs or T cells enriched from blood (not recorded which). The receptors were gathered from a woman aged 25-40 years who had recovered from COVID-19.

J is TRBJ2-4 and V is TRBV28, with D unclear. V dropped 1 base and J dropped 0 bases, with 7 bases sitting between them. CDR3 length: 15 residues. Germline-derived CDR1 and CDR2 are MDHEN and SYDVKM. DNA for the CDR3: TGTGCCAGCAGTTTATACAGTGTAGCCAAAAACATTCAGTACTTC. It is translated as CASSLYSVAKNIQYF. Supplemented by reference TRBV28 and TRBJ2-4, the full variable domain reads DVKVTQSSRYLVKRTGEKVFLECVQDMDHENMFWYRQDPGLGLRLIYFSYDVKMKEKGDIPEGYSVSREKKERFSLILESASTNQTSMYLCASSLYSVAKNIQYFGAGTRLSVL.

The chain has TRBV2 and TRBJ2-7; D might be TRBD1 (6 bases). Germline CDR1 is SNHLY and CDR2 is FYNNEI. The CDR3 runs to 12 residues. The V end was cut by 8 bases, the J end by 5 bases, with 13 bases between. CDR3 loop: CASGSNRDEQYF. CDR3 nucleotides: TGTGCCAGCGGGAGTAACAGGGACGAGCAGTACTTC.

The chain is built from TRBV7-2 and TRBJ1-2; possible D gene TRBD1, 6 bases. This CDR3 region has 15 residues. Trimming took 2 bases from V and 7 from J, leaving 17 bases between them. Germline values: CDR1 SGHTA, CDR2 FQGNSA. The DNA of the CDR3 is TGTGCCAGCAGCTTAAGTTTCCAGGGGACGGGTGGCTACACCTTC. This gives the protein CASSLSFQGTGGYTF.

The V and J genes are TRBV5-6 and TRBJ2-7; 7 bases are shared with TRBD1. The germline V gene encodes CDR1 SGHDT and CDR2 YYEEEE. V shed 2 bases, J shed 3 bases, and the junction held 2 bases outside the gene matches. The CDR3 extends over 13 amino acids. The chain's CDR3 is CASSFDRDYEQYF. DNA for the CDR3: TGTGCCAGCAGCTTCGACAGGGACTACGAGCAGTACTTC.

The chain couples TRBV5-1 to TRBJ1-1, with TRBD1 identical over 7 bases. Trimming at V came to 3 bases and at J to 1 base, leaving 3 bases not matched to a gene. The CDR3 extends over 14 amino acids. CDR1 is SGHRS, CDR2 YFSETQ, per germline. The CDR3 nucleotides are TGCGCCAGCAGCTGGCAGGGGGGGAACACTGAAGCTTTCTTT. Translating it yields CASSWQGGNTEAFF.

This chain links TRBV14 with TRBJ2-3, with 8 bases fitting TRBD2. Germline lookup yields CDR1 SGHDN and CDR2 FVKESK. Trimming removed 1 base from V and 0 bases from J; junction bases left unmatched: 3. CDR3 size: 16 residues. The DNA of the CDR3 is TGTGCCAGCAGCCAAGGGCTAGCGGGTAGCACAGATACGCAGTATTTT. It encodes CASSQGLAGSTDTQYF.

This chain links TRBV27 with TRBJ2-2, with 10 bases identical to TRBD2. The CDR3 loop spans 15 amino acids. The V gene end was trimmed by 9 bases and the J gene end by 4 bases; junction bases not matched to a gene: 8. Germline assignment: CDR1 MNHEY and CDR2 SMNVEV (reference sequence). CDR3 in DNA: TGTGCCAGTAGCCTAGCGGGAGTGGTCACCGGGGAGCTGTTTTTT. This codes for CASSLAGVVTGELFF.

The genes are TRBV27 and TRBJ2-7, with D maybe TRBD2 (6 bases). The V and J ends lost 5 bases and 0 bases respectively, with 17 bases between them. Germline V gives CDR1 MNHEY, CDR2 SMNVEV (reference sequence). CDR3 length: 16 amino acids. CDR3 sequence: CASSPSGGEISYEQYF. The CDR3 nucleotides read TGTGCCAGCAGTCCGTCGGGCGGGGAGATCTCCTACGAGCAGTACTTC.

The rearrangement uses TRBV15 and TRBJ2-5, with TRBD1 matching 7 bases. The ends lost 6 bases at V and 2 bases at J; junction bases unmatched: 15. Germline-derived CDR1 and CDR2 are LNHNV and YYDKDF (reference sequence). The CDR3 consists of 17 residues. CDR3 in amino acids: CATRPTRSDREQETQYF. CDR3 in DNA: TGTGCCACCAGGCCAACACGGAGCGACAGGGAACAAGAGACCCAGTACTTC.

This chain uses TRBV20-1 with TRBJ2-7; maybe TRBD1 (6 bases). CDR1 is DFQATT, CDR2 SNEGSKA, per germline (reference sequence). Between the trimmed V and J ends, which lost 6 bases and 4 bases, there was a span of 10 bases. This CDR3 comprises 11 residues. This CDR3 reads CSAQDRYEQYF. CDR3 in DNA: TGCAGTGCACAAGACAGGTACGAGCAGTACTTC.

CDR3 amino acids: CASRTSRGRTEAFF. In DNA form, the CDR3 reads TGTGCCAGTAGGACCAGCAGGGGAAGGACTGAAGCTTTCTTT. The rearrangement joins TRBV19 to TRBJ1-1; possibly TRBD1 for D (6 bases). This CDR3 is built from 14 residues. V shed 6 bases and J shed 5 bases, with 16 bases lying between them. Per the germline V gene, CDR1 is LNHDA and CDR2 is SQIVND (reference sequence).

The chain is built from TRBV6-2 or TRBV6-3 and TRBJ2-2; 12 positions agree with TRBD1. The trim removed 5 bases at V and 4 bases at J, leaving 11 bases unmatched. Germline CDR1 MNHEY, CDR2 SVGEGT. CDR3 length: 18 amino acids. CDR3: CASSATGTGGAITGELFF. The CDR3 nucleotides are TGTGCCAGCAGTGCAACCGGGACAGGGGGCGCGATCACCGGGGAGCTGTTTTTT.

This chain links TRBV28 with TRBJ2-5, with TRBD1 as a possible D gene (5 bases). V was shortened by 3 bases and J by 5 bases, with 10 bases between the two germline ends. There are 13 residues in the CDR3. The germline V gene has CDR1 MDHEN and CDR2 SYDVKM. The CDR3 DNA is TGTGCCAGCAGTTTTAGGACAAAGGAGACCCAGTACTTC. Its protein product is CASSFRTKETQYF. Filled out from reference TRBV28 and TRBJ2-5, the complete variable domain reads DVKVTQSSRYLVKRTGEKVFLECVQDMDHENMFWYRQDPGLGLRLIYFSYDVKMKEKGDIPEGYSVSREKKERFSLILESASTNQTSMYLCASSFRTKETQYFGPGTRLLVL.

The V call is TRBV7-6, the J call TRBJ2-2, with D possibly being TRBD1 (6 bases). The length of the CDR3 is 13 residues. V lost 5 bases, J lost 5 bases, and 9 bases lay in between. CDR1 SGHVS and CDR2 FNYEAQ come from the germline V gene. CDR3 DNA: TGTGCCAGCAGCACCAGGGGTACCGGGGAGCTGTTTTTT. Translating it yields CASSTRGTGELFF.

V is TRBV7-9 and J is TRBJ2-5, with TRBD1 matching over 9 bases. With 5 bases clipped from V and 5 bases from J, the junction kept 12 bases outside the gene matches. Germline V gives CDR1 SEHNR, CDR2 FQNEAQ (reference sequence). The CDR3 consists of 16 residues. The CDR3 DNA follows: TGTGCCAGCAGCCCTGCGGACAGGGGAGTAGGTGAGACCCAGTACTTC. It specifies CASSPADRGVGETQYF.